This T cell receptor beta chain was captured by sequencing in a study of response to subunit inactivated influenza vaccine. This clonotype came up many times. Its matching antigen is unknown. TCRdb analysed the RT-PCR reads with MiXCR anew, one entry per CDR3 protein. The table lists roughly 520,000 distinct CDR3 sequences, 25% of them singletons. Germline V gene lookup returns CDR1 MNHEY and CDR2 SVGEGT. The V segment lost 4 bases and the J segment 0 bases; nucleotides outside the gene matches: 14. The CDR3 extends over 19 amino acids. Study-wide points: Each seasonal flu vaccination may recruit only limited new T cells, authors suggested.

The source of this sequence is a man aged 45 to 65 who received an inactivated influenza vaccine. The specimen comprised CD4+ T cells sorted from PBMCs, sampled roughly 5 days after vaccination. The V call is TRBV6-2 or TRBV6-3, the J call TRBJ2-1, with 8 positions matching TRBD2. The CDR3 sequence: CASSSWASGRWSSYNEQFF. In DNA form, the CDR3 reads TGTGCCAGCAGTTCTTGGGCTAGCGGGCGTTGGAGCTCCTACAATGAGCAGTTCTTC.